This passage covers 23 T cell receptor beta chains from one sample sequenced in a study of blood T cell repertoires in COVID-19. The method was immunoSEQ multiplex PCR; TCRdb's version includes in-frame clones alone and lacks a portion of them. The table has 110,000 or so clones, 84% seen once. The sequencing input was peripheral blood. The receptors stem from a woman in her thirties or forties with acute or convalescent COVID-19.

The chain carries TRBV2 and TRBJ2-7; 13 positions agree with TRBD2. Germline V gene sequence: CDR1 SNHLY, CDR2 FYNNEI. The J segment lost 5 bases and the V segment lost 10 bases, leaving 5 bases of the junction unmatched. This CDR3 has 13 residues. CDR3 nucleotides: TGTGCCACCTGGGGACTAGCGGGGAACGAGCAGTACTTC. It is translated as CATWGLAGNEQYF.

The CDR3 DNA reads TGTGCCAGCAGCTCGGACGTAAGGGGTGCCGAGCAGTACTTC. Translating it yields CASSSDVRGAEQYF. This chain uses TRBV7-9 with TRBJ2-7; D possibly corresponds to TRBD1 (5 bases). Trimming shortened V by 4 bases and J by 6 bases, and 16 bases separated the two germline ends. This CDR3 is 14 amino acids long. The germline V gene has CDR1 SEHNR and CDR2 FQNEAQ (reference sequence).

The V and J genes are TRBV5-1 and TRBJ1-4, with a weak D call TRBD1 (5 bases). CDR1 SGHRS and CDR2 YFSETQ come from the germline V gene. Trimming shortened V by 2 bases and J by 4 bases, and 12 bases separated the two germline ends. The CDR3 sequence is 15 residues long. The CDR3 coding sequence is TGCGCCAGCAGCTTTGGGGCGCAGAGTAATGAAAAACTGTTTTTT. Protein sequence: CASSFGAQSNEKLFF.

The chain couples TRBV25-1 to TRBJ1-6, with TRBD1 identical over 9 bases. This CDR3 has 15 amino acids. In germline, CDR1 is MGHDK, CDR2 SYGVNS. With V trimmed by 5 bases and J by 7 bases, 6 bases remained unmatched. CDR3 coding DNA: TGTGCCAGCAGTTCGAACAGGGGGCAGAATTCACCCCTCCACTTT. Protein product: CASSSNRGQNSPLHF.

The chain is built from TRBV7-9 and TRBJ2-3, with D possibly being TRBD1 (6 bases). The V gene lost 5 bases and the J gene lost 2 bases, with 14 bases spanning the gap. The CDR3 totals 15 residues. Per germline, CDR1 SEHNR and CDR2 FQNEAQ (reference sequence). The CDR3 nucleotides read TGTGCCAGCAGCATCGGACAGTCGGACACAGATACGCAGTATTTT. Amino acid sequence: CASSIGQSDTDTQYF.

The gene calls are TRBV6-5 and TRBJ2-7, with D possibly TRBD1 on 5 matching bases. The CDR3 spans 15 residues. Germline V gene data show CDR1 as MNHEY and CDR2 as SVGAGI. V was cut by 0 bases and J by 3 bases, with 12 bases left in between. CDR3 in DNA: TGTGCCAGCAGTTACTCTGGGGCGGACCACTACGAGCAGTACTTC. Its translation is CASSYSGADHYEQYF.

The rearrangement uses TRBV19 and TRBJ2-7; no clear D gene. Trimming took 6 bases from V and 3 from J, leaving 15 bases between them. The CDR3 length is 14 residues. Germline loops: CDR1 LNHDA, CDR2 SQIVND (reference sequence). The CDR3 bases are TGTGCCAGTAGAAGGAGAATGGAAGGCTACGAGCAGTACTTC. It codes for CASRRRMEGYEQYF.

The chain carries TRBV5-4 and TRBJ2-3; D is possibly TRBD2 (6 bases). Germline V gives CDR1 SGHNT, CDR2 YYREEE (reference sequence). V lost 4 bases, J lost 1 base, and 13 bases lay in between. CDR3 size: 15 residues. The CDR3 DNA sequence: TGTGCCAGCAGCCCCGCGGGCGGGGGCACAGATACGCAGTATTTT. Its translation is CASSPAGGGTDTQYF. Full variable domain (rest looked up from reference TRBV5-4 and TRBJ2-3): ETGVTQSPTHLIKTRGQQVTLRCSSQSGHNTVSWYQQALGQGPQFIFQYYREEENGRGNFPPRFSGLQFPNYSSELNVNALELDDSALYLCASSPAGGGTDTQYFGPGTRLTVL.

The CDR3 sequence: CASSWGAPGNTEAFF. The CDR3 nucleotides read TGTGCCAGCTCATGGGGCGCTCCGGGGAACACTGAAGCTTTCTTT. The V gene is TRBV18, the J gene TRBJ1-1; possible D gene TRBD1, 5 bases. The CDR3 contains 15 residues. V lost 5 bases and J 1 base, leaving 14 bases between the germline ends. CDR1 and CDR2 from the germline V gene are KGHSH and LQKENI.

The J gene is TRBJ1-4, the V gene TRBV21-1. TRBV21-1 is annotated as a pseudogene. There are 14 residues in the CDR3. The CDR3 spells CASSKHGLYTYRFF. CDR3 in DNA: TGTGCCAGCAGCAAACACGGACTGTACACTTATCGGTTTTTT.

This sequence joins TRBV6-1 and TRBJ1-5; D uncertain. Trimming removed 2 bases at V and 0 bases at J, with 14 bases between. Germline CDR1 reads MNHNS; CDR2 reads SASEGT. The CDR3 contains 17 residues. The CDR3 loop reads CASSERRVGYSNQPQHF. The CDR3, as DNA: TGTGCCAGCAGTGAACGGAGGGTAGGTTATAGCAATCAGCCCCAGCATTTT.

The rearrangement links TRBV27 to TRBJ2-3; D unresolved. Germline V gene sequence: CDR1 MNHEY, CDR2 SMNVEV (reference sequence). V was cut by 3 bases and J by 2 bases, with 18 bases left in between. This CDR3 contains 17 residues. CDR3 amino acids: CASSFQAHRDLTDTQYF. The CDR3 DNA reads as TGTGCCAGCAGTTTTCAGGCCCACCGAGACCTCACAGATACGCAGTATTTT.

The CDR3: CASSQDLRNTEAFF. DNA for the CDR3: TGCGCCAGCAGCCAAGATCTGAGGAACACTGAAGCTTTCTTT. The V gene is TRBV4-1, the J gene TRBJ1-1, with D hard to call. Trimming stripped 0 bases from V and 1 base from J, with 6 bases between. The germline gives CDR1 MGHRA, CDR2 YSYEKL. The CDR3 covers 14 residues.

The chain uses TRBV5-1 and TRBJ1-3; the D gene is possibly TRBD1 (5 bases). Trimming took 4 bases from V and 0 from J, leaving 11 bases between them. The CDR3 contains 15 residues. CDR1 is SGHRS, CDR2 YFSETQ, per germline. CDR3 in DNA: TGCGCCAGCAGCCCACAGGACCTCTCTGGAAACACCATATATTTT. Protein product: CASSPQDLSGNTIYF.

The chain uses TRBV3-1 (or the pseudogene TRBV3-2) and TRBJ2-1; 8 nucleotides line up with TRBD1. V lost 4 bases to trimming and J lost 6 bases; unmatched junction nucleotides: 8. CDR3 length: 15 residues. Germline V CDR1 and CDR2: LGHDT, YNNKEL (reference sequence). The CDR3 bases are TGTGCCAGCAGCCTCCGAGGACAGGGAATCAATGAGCAGTTCTTC. This translates into CASSLRGQGINEQFF.

The chain has TRBV11-3 and TRBJ2-1; 12 positions match TRBD2. The CDR3 loop spans 15 amino acids. The V gene end was trimmed by 3 bases and the J gene end by 10 bases; junction bases not matched to a gene: 7. CDR1 is SGHNT and CDR2 is YENEEA in the germline V gene. This chain's CDR3 is CASSLGLAGSQEQFF. In DNA, the CDR3 is TGTGCCAGCAGCTTGGGACTAGCGGGTTCACAGGAGCAGTTCTTC.

The chain carries TRBV3-1 (or the pseudogene TRBV3-2) and TRBJ1-5; 7 bases are a match to TRBD1. The CDR3 has 17 amino acids. The V and J ends lost 2 bases and 3 bases, in that order; junction bases with no gene match: 10. Per germline, CDR1 LGHDT and CDR2 YNNKEL (reference sequence). Here the CDR3 DNA reads TGTGCCAGCAGCCAATATTACGGGACAGCAAACAATCAGCCCCAGCATTTT. Translated: CASSQYYGTANNQPQHF.

This rearrangement joins TRBV6-5 to TRBJ1-1, with D maybe TRBD1 (6 bases). The CDR3 length is 12 residues. The germline V and J ends were trimmed by 11 bases and 4 bases, with 14 bases remaining between them. Germline V lookup: CDR1 MNHEY, CDR2 SVGAGI. The CDR3 DNA sequence: TGTGCCGGAGGGGGGGTAGGCACTGAAGCTTTCTTT. It specifies CAGGGVGTEAFF.

The CDR3 loop reads CAWNSDRFSPLHF. CDR3 DNA: TGTGCCTGGAACTCGGACAGGTTCTCACCCCTCCACTTT. The rearrangement joins TRBV30 to TRBJ1-6; 7 nucleotides line up with TRBD1. After removal of 4 bases from V and 10 bases from J, the junction contained 7 bases not matched to a gene. The CDR3 is 13 residues long. Germline V lookup: CDR1 GTSNPN, CDR2 SVGIG (reference sequence).

This sequence joins TRBV18 and TRBJ1-2, with TRBD1 matching 8 bases. Germline loops: CDR1 KGHSH, CDR2 LQKENI. V gave up 2 bases and J gave up 4 bases; unmatched junction bases: 9. There are 16 residues in the CDR3. DNA for the CDR3: TGTGCCAGCTCACCAGATTCTCGGACAGGGCCCTATGGCTACACCTTC. Its translation is CASSPDSRTGPYGYTF.

The chain uses TRBV7-8 and TRBJ1-1; tentative D call: TRBD1 (6 bases). CDR3 length equals 12 residues. Deletions cut 5 bases from V and 6 bases from J, with 10 bases between. In germline, CDR1 is SGHVS, CDR2 FQNEAQ. CDR3 coding DNA: TGTGCCAGCAGCCCGCAGGGGCCTGAAGCTTTCTTT. Amino acid sequence: CASSPQGPEAFF. Variable domain in full (rest from reference TRBV7-8 and TRBJ1-1): GAGVSQSPRYKVAKRGQDVALRCDPISGHVSLFWYQQALGQGPEFLTYFQNEAQLDKSGLPSDRFFAERPEGSVSTLKIQRTQQEDSAVYLCASSPQGPEAFFGQGTRLTVV.

The chain couples TRBV15 to TRBJ2-7; 9 bases match TRBD2. The germline CDR1 and CDR2 sequences are LNHNV and YYDKDF (reference sequence). The V and J ends lost 3 bases and 4 bases, in that order; junction bases with no gene match: 10. This CDR3 has 16 residues. The CDR3 reads CATSSHWGLALYEQYF. Written as DNA, the CDR3 is TGTGCCACCAGCAGCCATTGGGGACTAGCCTTATACGAGCAGTACTTC.

The V and J genes are TRBV6-4 and TRBJ2-7; 8 nucleotides line up with TRBD2. In germline, CDR1 is MRHNA, CDR2 SNTAGT. The length of the CDR3 is 16 residues. V was pared by 7 bases and J by 1 base, with 12 bases of the junction left unmatched. The CDR3 coding sequence is TGTGCCAGCATCCCAGGGCGGGGGGCGATGTCCTACGAGCAGTACTTC. It yields the protein CASIPGRGAMSYEQYF.